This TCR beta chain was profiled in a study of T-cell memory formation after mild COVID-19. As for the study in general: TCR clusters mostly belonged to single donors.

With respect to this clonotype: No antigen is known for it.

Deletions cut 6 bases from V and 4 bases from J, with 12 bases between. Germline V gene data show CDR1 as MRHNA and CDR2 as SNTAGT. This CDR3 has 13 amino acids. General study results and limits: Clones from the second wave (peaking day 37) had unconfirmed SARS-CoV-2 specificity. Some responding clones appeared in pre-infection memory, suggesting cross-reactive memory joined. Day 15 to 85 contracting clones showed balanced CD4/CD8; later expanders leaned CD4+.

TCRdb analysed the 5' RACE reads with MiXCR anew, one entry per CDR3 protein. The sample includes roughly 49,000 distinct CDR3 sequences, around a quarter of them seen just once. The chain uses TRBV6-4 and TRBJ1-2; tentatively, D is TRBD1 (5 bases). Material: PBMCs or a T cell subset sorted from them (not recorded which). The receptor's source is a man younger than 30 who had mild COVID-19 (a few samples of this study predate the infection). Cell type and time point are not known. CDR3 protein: CASSMWGRYGYTF. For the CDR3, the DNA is TGTGCCAGCAGCATGTGGGGACGCTATGGCTACACCTTC.